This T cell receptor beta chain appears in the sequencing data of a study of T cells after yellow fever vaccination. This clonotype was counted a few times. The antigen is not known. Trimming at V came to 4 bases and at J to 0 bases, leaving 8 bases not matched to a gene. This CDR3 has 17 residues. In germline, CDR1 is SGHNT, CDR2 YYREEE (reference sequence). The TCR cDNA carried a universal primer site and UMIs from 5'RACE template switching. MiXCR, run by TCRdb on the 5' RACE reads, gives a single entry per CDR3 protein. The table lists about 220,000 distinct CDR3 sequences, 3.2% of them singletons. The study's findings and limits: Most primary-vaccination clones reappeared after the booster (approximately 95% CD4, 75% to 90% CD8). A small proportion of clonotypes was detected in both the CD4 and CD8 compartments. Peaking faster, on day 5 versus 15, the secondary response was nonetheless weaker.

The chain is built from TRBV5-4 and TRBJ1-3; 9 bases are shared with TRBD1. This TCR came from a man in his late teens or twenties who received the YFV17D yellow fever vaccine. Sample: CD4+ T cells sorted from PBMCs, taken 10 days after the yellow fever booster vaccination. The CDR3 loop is CASSRLGTGNSGNTIYF. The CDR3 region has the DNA TGTGCCAGCAGCCGACTCGGGACAGGGAACTCTGGAAACACCATATATTTT.